A selection of T cell receptor beta chains follows, all from one sample in a study of blood T cell repertoires in COVID-19. This table comes from immunoSEQ multiplex PCR, and its TCRdb copy is limited to in-frame clones, with some not included. This table holds roughly 250,000 clones, about 91% found once. Sequencing was performed on PBMCs or T cells enriched from blood (not recorded which). The receptors derive from a woman aged 40 to 49 with acute COVID-19. Each CDR3 is given with its conserved first and last residue. Each record gives: D gene, J gene, V gene, CDR3 protein, CDR3 DNA. A D gene is named only where the DNA matches it firmly.

TRBD2,TRBJ2-3,TRBV9,CASSSGTSGISGTDTQYF,TGTGCCAGCAGCTCCGGGACTAGCGGGATTTCCGGCACAGATACGCAGTATTTT
-,TRBJ1-1,TRBV9,CASSTHRDTEAFF,TGTGCCAGCAGCACCCACAGAGACACTGAAGCTTTCTTT
-,TRBJ2-2,TRBV18,CASSPLTYGELFF,TGTGCCAGCTCACCCCTGACATACGGGGAGCTGTTTTTT
-,TRBJ1-1,TRBV3-1/TRBV3-2,CASSQGESGSEAFF,TGTGCCAGCAGCCAAGGAGAGAGCGGCAGTGAAGCTTTCTTT
-,TRBJ1-6,TRBV15,CATSRDLRGYNSPLHF,TGTGCCACCAGCAGAGATTTAAGGGGATACAATTCACCCCTCCACTTT
-,TRBJ1-5,TRBV3-1/TRBV3-2,CASSQDATGPQPQHF,TGTGCCAGCAGCCAAGACGCGACAGGACCACAGCCCCAGCATTTT
TRBD2,TRBJ2-1,TRBV19,CASSMPSGRYREQFF,TGTGCCAGTAGTATGCCTAGCGGGAGGTACCGGGAGCAGTTCTTC
TRBD1,TRBJ2-1,TRBV3-1/TRBV3-2,CASSPHRGTDSYNEQFF,TGTGCCAGCAGCCCGCACAGGGGAACCGACTCCTACAATGAGCAGTTCTTC
TRBD2,TRBJ2-1,TRBV9,CASTWGLADNNEQFF,TGTGCCAGCACCTGGGGACTAGCGGATAACAATGAGCAGTTCTTC
-,TRBJ2-1,TRBV7-2,CASSLVAGRNEQFF,TGTGCCAGCAGCCTCGTAGCTGGGAGGAATGAGCAGTTCTTC
-,TRBJ1-6,TRBV2,CASSAGGSPLHF,TGTGCCAGCAGTGCTGGGGGCTCACCCCTCCACTTT
TRBD2,TRBJ2-2,TRBV3-1/TRBV3-2,CASSQWEATSGRAVGELFF,TGTGCCAGCAGCCAATGGGAGGCCACTAGCGGGAGGGCCGTCGGGGAGCTGTTTTTT
TRBD1,TRBJ2-7,TRBV6-5,CASSSRTDRGKYF,TGTGCCAGCAGTTCTCGTACCGACAGGGGGAAGTACTTC
TRBD1,TRBJ1-4,TRBV19,CASNTPGQGGEKLFF,TGTGCCAGTAATACGCCGGGACAGGGCGGTGAAAAACTGTTTTTT
TRBD2,TRBJ2-1,TRBV19,CASRMGLASYNEQFF,TGTGCCAGTAGAATGGGACTAGCGTCTTACAATGAGCAGTTCTTC